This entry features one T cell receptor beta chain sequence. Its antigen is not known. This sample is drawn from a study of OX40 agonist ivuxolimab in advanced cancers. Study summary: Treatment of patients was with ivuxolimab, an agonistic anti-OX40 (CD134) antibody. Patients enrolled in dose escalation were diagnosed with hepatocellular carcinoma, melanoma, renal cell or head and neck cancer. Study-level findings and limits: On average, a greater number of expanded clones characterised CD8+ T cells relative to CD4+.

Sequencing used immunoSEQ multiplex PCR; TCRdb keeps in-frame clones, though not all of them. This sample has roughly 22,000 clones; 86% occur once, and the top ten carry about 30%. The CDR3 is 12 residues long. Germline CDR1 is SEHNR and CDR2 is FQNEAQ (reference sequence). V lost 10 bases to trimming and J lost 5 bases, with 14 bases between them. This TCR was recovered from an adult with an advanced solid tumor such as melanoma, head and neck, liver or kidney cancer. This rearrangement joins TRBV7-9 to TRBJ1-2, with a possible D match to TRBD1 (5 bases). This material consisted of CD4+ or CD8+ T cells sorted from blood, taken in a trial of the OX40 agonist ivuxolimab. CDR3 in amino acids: CATRGLIYGYTF. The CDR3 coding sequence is TGTGCCACCCGGGGCCTTATATATGGCTACACCTTC.